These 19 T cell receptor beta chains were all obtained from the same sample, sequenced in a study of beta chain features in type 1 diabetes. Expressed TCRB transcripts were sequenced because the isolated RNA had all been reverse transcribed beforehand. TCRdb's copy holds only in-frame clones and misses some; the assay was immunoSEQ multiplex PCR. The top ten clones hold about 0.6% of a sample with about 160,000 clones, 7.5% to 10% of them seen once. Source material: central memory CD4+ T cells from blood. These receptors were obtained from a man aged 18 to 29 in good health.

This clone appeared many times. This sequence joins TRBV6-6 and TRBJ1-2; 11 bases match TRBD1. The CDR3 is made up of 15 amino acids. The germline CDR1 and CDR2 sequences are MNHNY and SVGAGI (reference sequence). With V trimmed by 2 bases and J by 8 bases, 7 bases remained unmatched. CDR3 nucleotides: TGTGCCAGCAGTTACACCATGGACAGGGGGCAAGGCTACACCTTC. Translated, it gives CASSYTMDRGQGYTF.

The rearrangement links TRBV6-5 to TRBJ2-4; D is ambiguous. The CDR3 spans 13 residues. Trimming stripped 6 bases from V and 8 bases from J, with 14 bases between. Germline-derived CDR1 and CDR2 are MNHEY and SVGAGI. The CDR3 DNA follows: TGTGCCAGCAGCGACATTAACAAGGACATTCAGTACTTC. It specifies CASSDINKDIQYF.

CDR3 in DNA: TGCAGCGTTTACTCCGGGACTAGCGGGAGTGTAGCAGATACGCAGTATTTT. Its translation is CSVYSGTSGSVADTQYF. The chain employs TRBV29-1 and TRBJ2-3; 14 bases line up with TRBD2. V lost 5 bases and J lost 4; bases outside the gene matches: 11. CDR1 is SQVTM, CDR2 ANQGSEA, per germline. CDR3 size: 17 residues.

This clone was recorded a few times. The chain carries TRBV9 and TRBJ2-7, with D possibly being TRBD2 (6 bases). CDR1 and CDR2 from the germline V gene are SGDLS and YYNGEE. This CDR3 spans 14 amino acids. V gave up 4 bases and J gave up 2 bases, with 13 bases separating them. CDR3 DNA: TGTGCCAGCAGCTATACGGGACTGGCCTACGAGCAGTACTTC. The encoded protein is CASSYTGLAYEQYF.

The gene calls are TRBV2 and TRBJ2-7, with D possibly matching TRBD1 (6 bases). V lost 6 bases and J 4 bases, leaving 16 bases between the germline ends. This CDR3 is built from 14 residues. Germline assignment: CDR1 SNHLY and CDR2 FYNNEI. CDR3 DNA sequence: TGTGCCAGCAGCGTACGGGACACCTCATACGAGCAGTACTTC. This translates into CASSVRDTSYEQYF.

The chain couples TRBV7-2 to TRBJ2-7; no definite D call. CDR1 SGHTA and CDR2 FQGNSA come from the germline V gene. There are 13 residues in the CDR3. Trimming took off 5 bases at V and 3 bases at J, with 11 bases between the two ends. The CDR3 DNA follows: TGTGCCAGCAGCCTGTTCCTAAACTACGAGCAGTACTTC. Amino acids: CASSLFLNYEQYF.

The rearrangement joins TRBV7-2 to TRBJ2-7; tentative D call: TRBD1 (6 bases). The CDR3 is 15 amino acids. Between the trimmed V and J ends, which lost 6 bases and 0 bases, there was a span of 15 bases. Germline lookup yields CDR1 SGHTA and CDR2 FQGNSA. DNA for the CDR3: TGTGCCAGCAGACTCATGCAGGGGAGCTCCTACGAGCAGTACTTC. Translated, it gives CASRLMQGSSYEQYF.

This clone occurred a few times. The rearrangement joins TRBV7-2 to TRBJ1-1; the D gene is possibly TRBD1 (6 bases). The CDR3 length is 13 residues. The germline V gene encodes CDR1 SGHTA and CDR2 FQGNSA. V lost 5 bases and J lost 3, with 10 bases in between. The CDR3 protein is CASSPQGDTEAFF. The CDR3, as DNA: TGTGCCAGCAGCCCACAGGGTGACACTGAAGCTTTCTTT. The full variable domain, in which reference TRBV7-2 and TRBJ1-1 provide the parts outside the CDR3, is GAGVSQSPSNKVTEKGKDVELRCDPISGHTALYWYRQSLGQGLEFLIYFQGNSAPDKSGLPSDRFSAERTGGSVSTLTIQRTQQEDSAVYLCASSPQGDTEAFFGQGTRLTVV.

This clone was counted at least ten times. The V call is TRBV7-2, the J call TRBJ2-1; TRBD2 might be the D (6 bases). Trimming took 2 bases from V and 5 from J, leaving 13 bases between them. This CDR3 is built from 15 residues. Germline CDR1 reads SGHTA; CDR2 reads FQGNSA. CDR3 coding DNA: TGTGCCAGCAGCTTACTAGCGAGGGTAGACAATGAGCAGTTCTTC. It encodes CASSLLARVDNEQFF.

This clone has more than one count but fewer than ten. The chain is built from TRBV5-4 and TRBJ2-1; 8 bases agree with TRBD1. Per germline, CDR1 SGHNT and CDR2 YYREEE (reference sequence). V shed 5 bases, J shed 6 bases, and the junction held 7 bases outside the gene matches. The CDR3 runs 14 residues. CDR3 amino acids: CASSKQGGPNEQFF. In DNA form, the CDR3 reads TGTGCCAGCAGTAAACAGGGGGGACCCAATGAGCAGTTCTTC.

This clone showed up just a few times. CDR3 sequence: CASSYDRGQKETQYF. CDR3 DNA: TGTGCCAGCAGTTACGACAGGGGACAAAAAGAGACCCAGTACTTC. The chain recombines TRBV6-6 with TRBJ2-5, with 8 nucleotides matching TRBD1. The V segment lost 2 bases and the J segment 3 bases; nucleotides outside the gene matches: 5. This CDR3 comprises 15 residues. Germline V gene data show CDR1 as MNHNY and CDR2 as SVGAGI (reference sequence).

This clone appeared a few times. The CDR3 DNA reads as TGTGCCAGCAGCCACCTCAGGGGTGAGGGCTACACCTTC. It translates to CASSHLRGEGYTF. The chain combines TRBV5-8 with TRBJ1-2; D perhaps matches TRBD1 (6 bases). V dropped 4 bases and J dropped 8 bases, with 15 bases sitting between them. Germline CDR1 and CDR2: SGHTS and YDEGEE. The CDR3 has 13 amino acids.

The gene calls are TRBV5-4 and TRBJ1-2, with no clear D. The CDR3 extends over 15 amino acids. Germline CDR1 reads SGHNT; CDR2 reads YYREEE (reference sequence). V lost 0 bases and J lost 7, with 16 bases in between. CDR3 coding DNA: TGTGCCAGCAGCTTGGTCACGACACCGGGGAGTGGCTACACCTTC. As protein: CASSLVTTPGSGYTF.

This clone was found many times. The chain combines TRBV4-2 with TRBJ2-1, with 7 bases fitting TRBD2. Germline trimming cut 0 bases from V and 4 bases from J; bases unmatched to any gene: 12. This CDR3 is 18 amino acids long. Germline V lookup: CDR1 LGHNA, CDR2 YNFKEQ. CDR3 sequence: CASSQDGGGYLGYNEQFF. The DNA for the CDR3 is TGTGCCAGCAGCCAAGATGGGGGGGGTTACCTCGGGTACAATGAGCAGTTCTTC.

CDR3 residues: CASSHDRVGPYEQYF. The CDR3 nucleotides are TGTGCCAGCAGCCACGACAGGGTGGGACCTTACGAGCAGTACTTC. This chain uses TRBV6-1 with TRBJ2-7, with 7 bases fitting TRBD1. Germline CDR1 reads MNHNS; CDR2 reads SASEGT. The CDR3 extends over 15 amino acids. With 6 bases clipped from V and 4 bases from J, the junction kept 12 bases outside the gene matches.

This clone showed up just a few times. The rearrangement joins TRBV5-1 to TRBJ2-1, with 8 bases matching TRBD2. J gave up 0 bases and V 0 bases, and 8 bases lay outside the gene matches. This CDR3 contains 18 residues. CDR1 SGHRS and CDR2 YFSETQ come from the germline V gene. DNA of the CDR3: TGCGCCAGCAGCTTGGAAGCGGGAGCCCCTTTCTCCTACAATGAGCAGTTCTTC. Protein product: CASSLEAGAPFSYNEQFF.

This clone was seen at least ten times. DNA of the CDR3: TGTGCCGCGCGTGGTTCCGGGCAGCCCCAGCATTTT. Protein product: CAARGSGQPQHF. The V and J genes are TRBV6-6 and TRBJ1-5, with no clear D. The CDR3 runs 12 residues. V lost 11 bases and J 7 bases, leaving 15 bases between the germline ends. Germline CDR1 is MNHNY and CDR2 is SVGAGI (reference sequence).

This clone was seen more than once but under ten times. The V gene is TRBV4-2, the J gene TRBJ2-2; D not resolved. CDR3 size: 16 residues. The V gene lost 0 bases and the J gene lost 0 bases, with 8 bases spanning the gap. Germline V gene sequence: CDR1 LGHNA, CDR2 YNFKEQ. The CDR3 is CASSQDMAANTGELFF. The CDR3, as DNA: TGTGCCAGCAGCCAAGACATGGCGGCGAACACCGGGGAGCTGTTTTTT.

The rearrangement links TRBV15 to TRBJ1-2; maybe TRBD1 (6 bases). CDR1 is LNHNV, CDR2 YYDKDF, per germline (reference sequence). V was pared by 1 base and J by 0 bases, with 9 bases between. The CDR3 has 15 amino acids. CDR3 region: CATSRGTETNYGYTF. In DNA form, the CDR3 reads TGTGCCACCAGCAGAGGGACAGAAACTAACTATGGCTACACCTTC.